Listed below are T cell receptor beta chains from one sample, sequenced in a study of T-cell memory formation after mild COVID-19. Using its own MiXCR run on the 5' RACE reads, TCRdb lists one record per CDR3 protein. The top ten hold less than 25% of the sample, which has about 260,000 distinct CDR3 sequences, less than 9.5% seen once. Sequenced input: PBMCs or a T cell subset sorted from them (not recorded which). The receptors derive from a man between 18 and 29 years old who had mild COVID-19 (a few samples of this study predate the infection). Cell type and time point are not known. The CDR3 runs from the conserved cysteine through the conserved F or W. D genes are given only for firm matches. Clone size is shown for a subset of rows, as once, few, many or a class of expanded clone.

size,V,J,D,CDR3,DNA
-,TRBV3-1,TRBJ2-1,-,CASSQDDVFNEQFF,TGTGCCAGCAGCCAAGATGACGTGTTCAATGAGCAGTTCTTC
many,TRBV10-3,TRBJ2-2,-,CAIKAPVTGELFF,TGTGCCATCAAGGCCCCAGTGACCGGGGAGCTGTTTTTT
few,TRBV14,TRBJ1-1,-,CASSLESGRGEAFF,TGTGCCAGCAGCCTGGAATCTGGTAGGGGTGAAGCTTTCTTT
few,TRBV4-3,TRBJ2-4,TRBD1,CASSQDTGGLYLAKNIQYF,TGCGCCAGCAGCCAAGATACAGGGGGCCTGTATCTAGCCAAAAACATTCAGTACTTC
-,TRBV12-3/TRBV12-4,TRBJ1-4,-,CASSLSGFATNEKLFF,TGTGCCAGCAGTTTGTCCGGTTTTGCAACTAATGAAAAACTGTTTTTT
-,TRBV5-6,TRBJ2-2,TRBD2,CASSQQTSGGFGELFF,TGTGCCAGCAGCCAACAGACTAGCGGGGGTTTTGGGGAGCTGTTTTTT
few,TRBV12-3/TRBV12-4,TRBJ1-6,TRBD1,CASSLGTGSGSPLHF,TGTGCCAGCAGTCTGGGGACAGGGTCGGGCTCACCCCTCCACTTT
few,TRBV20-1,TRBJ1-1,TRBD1,CSAGQTGRNTEAFF,TGCAGTGCTGGCCAGACAGGGAGGAACACTGAAGCTTTCTTT
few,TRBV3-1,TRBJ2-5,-,CASSSNGETQYF,TGTGCCAGCAGCTCCAACGGGGAGACCCAGTACTTC
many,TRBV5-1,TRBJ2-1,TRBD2,CASSFTSGGADEQFF,TGCGCCAGCAGCTTCACGAGCGGGGGGGCCGATGAGCAGTTCTTC
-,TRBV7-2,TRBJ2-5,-,CASSSQGRRETQYF,TGTGCCAGCAGCTCACAGGGACGGCGAGAGACCCAGTACTTC
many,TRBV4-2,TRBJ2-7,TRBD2,CASSQDGGDFSYEQYF,TGTGCCAGCAGCCAAGATGGGGGGGACTTCTCCTACGAGCAGTACTTC
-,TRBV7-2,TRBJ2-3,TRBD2,CASSLQAGGSTDTQYF,TGTGCCAGCAGCTTACAAGCGGGGGGGAGCACAGATACGCAGTATTTT
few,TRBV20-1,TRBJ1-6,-,CSARVDGSSYNSPLHF,TGCAGTGCTAGGGTTGACGGTAGCTCCTATAATTCACCCCTCCACTTT
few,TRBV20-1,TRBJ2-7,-,CSASRRGVTYEQYF,TGCAGTGCTAGTCGGCGAGGGGTGACCTACGAGCAGTACTTC
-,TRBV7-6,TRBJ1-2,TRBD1,CASSFGTGVGGYTF,TGTGCCAGCAGCTTCGGGACAGGGGTCGGTGGCTACACCTTC
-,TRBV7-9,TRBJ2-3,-,CASSGIRGVDTQYF,TGTGCCAGCAGCGGCATAAGGGGGGTAGATACGCAGTATTTT
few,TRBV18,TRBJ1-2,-,CASSPDVNGYTF,TGTGCCAGCTCACCCGACGTAAATGGCTACACCTTC
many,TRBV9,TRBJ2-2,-,CASSVAGELFF,TGTGCCAGCAGCGTCGCCGGGGAGCTGTTTTTT
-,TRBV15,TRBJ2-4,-,CATSRLGLYGDIQYF,TGTGCCACCAGCAGATTGGGACTTTACGGGGACATTCAGTACTTC
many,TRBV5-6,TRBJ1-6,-,CAPEGNSPLHF,TGTGCCCCAGAGGGTAATTCACCCCTCCACTTT
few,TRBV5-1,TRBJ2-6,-,CASNRRSGANVLTF,TGCGCCAGCAATAGGCGATCTGGGGCCAACGTCCTGACTTTC
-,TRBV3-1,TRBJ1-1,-,CASSLWAGANTEAFF,TGTGCCAGCAGCCTGTGGGCAGGGGCGAACACTGAAGCTTTCTTT
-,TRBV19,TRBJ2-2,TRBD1,CASTGQGVAGELFF,TGTGCCAGCACTGGACAGGGTGTCGCCGGGGAGCTGTTTTTT
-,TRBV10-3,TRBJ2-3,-,CAISDEFGGSQYF,TGTGCCATCAGTGATGAGTTCGGCGGTTCGCAGTATTTT
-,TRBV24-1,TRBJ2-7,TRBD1,CATSVGQEGEQYF,TGTGCCACCAGTGTTGGACAGGAAGGCGAGCAGTACTTC
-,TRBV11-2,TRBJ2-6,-,CASSPQSGANVLTF,TGTGCCAGCAGCCCCCAATCCGGGGCCAACGTCCTGACTTTC
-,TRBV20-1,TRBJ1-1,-,CSASKTEAFF,TGCAGTGCTAGCAAGACTGAAGCTTTCTTT
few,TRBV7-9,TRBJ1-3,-,CASSPPTGSTSGNTIYF,TGTGCCAGCAGCCCCCCGACAGGTTCCACTTCTGGAAACACCATATATTTT
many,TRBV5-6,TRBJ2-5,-,CASSPRARRETQYF,TGTGCCAGCAGCCCGAGGGCTCGTCGGGAGACCCAGTACTTC
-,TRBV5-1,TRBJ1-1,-,CASSLEWRTTEAFF,TGCGCCAGCAGCTTGGAATGGCGTACCACTGAAGCTTTCTTT
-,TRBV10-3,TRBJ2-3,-,CAISENTDTQYF,TGTGCCATCAGTGAGAACACAGATACGCAGTATTTT
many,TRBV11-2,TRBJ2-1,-,CASSGAAGSSYNEQFF,TGTGCCAGCAGCGGAGCGGCGGGATCCTCCTACAATGAGCAGTTCTTC
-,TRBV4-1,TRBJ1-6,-,CASSPEWRANRLHF,TGCGCCAGCAGCCCCGAATGGCGAGCCAATCGGCTCCACTTT
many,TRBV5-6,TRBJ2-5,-,CASSLRQTQYF,TGTGCCAGCAGCTTGAGACAGACCCAGTACTTC
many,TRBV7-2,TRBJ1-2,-,CASSTDRTYGYTF,TGTGCCAGCAGCACCGACAGAACCTATGGCTACACCTTC